This note documents a single TCR beta chain sequence. The entry originates in a study of cytomegalovirus exposure and HLA in healthy donors. Trimming pared 4 bases from V and 0 bases from J, leaving 11 bases between. Germline-derived CDR1 and CDR2 are SGHTS and YDEGEE. This CDR3 is 15 amino acids long. The PCR was carried out with 60 Vbeta primers and 13 Jbeta primers. Clones were read by immunoSEQ multiplex PCR, and TCRdb kept only the in-frame ones, dropping some. The sample records some 110,000 clones, roughly 76% being singletons. Sequencing used PBMCs. V is TRBV5-8 and J is TRBJ1-3; D is perhaps TRBD1 (6 bases). This clonotype was sampled from a man aged 30-40 years in good health and CMV-seropositive. CDR3 amino acids: CASSVNRDSGNTIYF. For the CDR3, the DNA is TGTGCCAGCAGCGTTAACAGGGACTCTGGAAACACCATATATTTT.